Sequencing of this T cell receptor beta chain was carried out in a study of tumor T cells in aggressive B-cell lymphoma. This table comes from immunoSEQ multiplex PCR, and its TCRdb copy is limited to in-frame clones, with some not included. The profile shows 8,500 to 9,500 clones, 85% of them singletons. J was trimmed by 4 bases and V by 4 bases; bases with no gene match: 8. This CDR3 region has 15 residues. From germline, CDR1 is SGHTA and CDR2 FQGNSA. This clonotype originated in an adult with diffuse large B cell lymphoma. Sequencing was done on a sample of tumor tissue. The chain recombines TRBV7-2 with TRBJ2-7; TRBD1 aligns across 9 bases. In nucleotides, the CDR3 is TGTGCCAGCAGCTCGCCCAGACAGGGGGAATACGAGCAGTACTTC. It yields the protein CASSSPRQGEYEQYF.